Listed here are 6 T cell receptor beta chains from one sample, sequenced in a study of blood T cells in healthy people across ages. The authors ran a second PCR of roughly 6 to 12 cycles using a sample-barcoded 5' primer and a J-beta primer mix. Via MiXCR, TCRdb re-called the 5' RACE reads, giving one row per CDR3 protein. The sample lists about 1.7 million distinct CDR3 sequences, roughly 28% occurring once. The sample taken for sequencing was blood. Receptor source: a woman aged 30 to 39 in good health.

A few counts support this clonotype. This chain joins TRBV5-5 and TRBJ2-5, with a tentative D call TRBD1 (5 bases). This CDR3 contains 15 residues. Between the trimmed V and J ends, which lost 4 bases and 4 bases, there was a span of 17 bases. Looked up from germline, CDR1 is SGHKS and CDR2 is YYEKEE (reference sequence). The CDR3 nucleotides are TGTGCCAGCAGCCCTACTTCCAGGGTACCAGAGACCCAGTACTTC. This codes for CASSPTSRVPETQYF.

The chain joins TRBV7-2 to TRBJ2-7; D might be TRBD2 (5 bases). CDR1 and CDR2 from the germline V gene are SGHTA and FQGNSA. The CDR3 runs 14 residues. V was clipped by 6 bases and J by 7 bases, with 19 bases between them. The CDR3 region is CASSPGVPWWEQYF. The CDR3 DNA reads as TGTGCCAGCAGTCCCGGGGTACCCTGGTGGGAGCAGTACTTC. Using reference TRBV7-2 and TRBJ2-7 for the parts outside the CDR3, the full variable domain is GAGVSQSPSNKVTEKGKDVELRCDPISGHTALYWYRQSLGQGLEFLIYFQGNSAPDKSGLPSDRFSAERTGGSVSTLTIQRTQQEDSAVYLCASSPGVPWWEQYFGPGTRLTVT.

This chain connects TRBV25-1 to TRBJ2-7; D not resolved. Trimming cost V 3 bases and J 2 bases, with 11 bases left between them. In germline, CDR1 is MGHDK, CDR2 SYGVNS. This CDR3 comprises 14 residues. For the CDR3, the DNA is TGTGCCAGCAGTGAGGGCACCATGGCCTACGAGCAGTACTTC. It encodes CASSEGTMAYEQYF.

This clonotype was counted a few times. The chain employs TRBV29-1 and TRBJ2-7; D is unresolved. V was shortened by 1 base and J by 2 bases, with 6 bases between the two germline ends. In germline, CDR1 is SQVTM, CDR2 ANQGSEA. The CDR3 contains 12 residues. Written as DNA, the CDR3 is TGCAGCGTTGAAGGGCCCGCCTACGAGCAGTACTTC. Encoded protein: CSVEGPAYEQYF.

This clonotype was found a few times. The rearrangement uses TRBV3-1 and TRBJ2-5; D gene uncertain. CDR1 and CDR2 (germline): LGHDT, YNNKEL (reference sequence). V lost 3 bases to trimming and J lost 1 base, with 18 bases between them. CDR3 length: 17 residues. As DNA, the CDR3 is TGTGCCAGCAGCCAGGAAGTATGGGGTCGGGCCCAAGAGACCCAGTACTTC. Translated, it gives CASSQEVWGRAQETQYF.

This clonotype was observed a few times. CDR3: CSARVQETYEQYF. CDR3 sequence (DNA): TGCAGTGCTAGAGTGCAGGAAACCTACGAGCAGTACTTC. The chain links TRBV20-1 to TRBJ2-7; D gene uncertain. V dropped 1 base and J dropped 2 bases, with 9 bases sitting between them. The CDR3 extends over 13 amino acids. Germline V lookup: CDR1 DFQATT, CDR2 SNEGSKA (reference sequence).